This T cell receptor beta chain is drawn from a study of beta chain features in type 1 diabetes. Broader study findings: No resolution was reached here on whether HLA type influences TCRB rearrangement. Type 1 diabetes patients showed fewer insertions and more deletions at VDJ junctions. There was a moderate but significant shortening of TCRB CDR3s in all four CD4+ subsets of Type 1 diabetes patients.

This clone was observed a few times. What it binds is not known. One heparinised draw, averaging around 120 mL, was taken per donor. All sorted populations exceeded 95% purity. V shed 5 bases, J shed 2 bases, and the junction held 5 bases outside the gene matches. Germline CDR1 is SQVTM and CDR2 is ANQGSEA. The CDR3 contains 14 residues. Expressed TCRB transcripts were sequenced because the isolated RNA had all been reverse transcribed beforehand. Sequencing was performed with immunoSEQ multiplex PCR; in TCRdb, only in-frame clones are kept and a portion is missing. The sample lists hundreds of thousands of clones; about 14% were seen once.

The TCR originated in a man aged 18 to 35 with type 1 diabetes. J is TRBJ2-5 and V is TRBV29-1; TRBD1 matches at 10 bases. What was sequenced was naive CD4+ T cells from blood. CDR3 coding DNA: TGCAGCGTTAGGGGACAGGGGACTCAAGAGACCCAGTACTTC. Its protein product is CSVRGQGTQETQYF.